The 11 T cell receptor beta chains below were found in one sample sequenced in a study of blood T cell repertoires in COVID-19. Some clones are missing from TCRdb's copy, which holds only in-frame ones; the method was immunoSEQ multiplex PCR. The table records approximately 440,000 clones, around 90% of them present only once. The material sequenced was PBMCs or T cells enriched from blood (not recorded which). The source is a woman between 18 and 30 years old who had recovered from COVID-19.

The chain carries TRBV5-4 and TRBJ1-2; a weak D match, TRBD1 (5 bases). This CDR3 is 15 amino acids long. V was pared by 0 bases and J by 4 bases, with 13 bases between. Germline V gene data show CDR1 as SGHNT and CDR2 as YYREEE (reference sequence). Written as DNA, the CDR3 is TGTGCCAGCAGCTTGGTAACAGGTAGAAGCTATGGCTACACCTTC. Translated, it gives CASSLVTGRSYGYTF.

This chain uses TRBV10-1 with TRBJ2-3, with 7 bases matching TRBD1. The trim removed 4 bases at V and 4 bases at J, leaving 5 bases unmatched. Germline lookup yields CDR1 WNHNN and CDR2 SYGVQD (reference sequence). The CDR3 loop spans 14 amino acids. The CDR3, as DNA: TGCGCCAGCAGTGTGTGGCAGGGGGCAGATACGCAGTATTTT. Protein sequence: CASSVWQGADTQYF.

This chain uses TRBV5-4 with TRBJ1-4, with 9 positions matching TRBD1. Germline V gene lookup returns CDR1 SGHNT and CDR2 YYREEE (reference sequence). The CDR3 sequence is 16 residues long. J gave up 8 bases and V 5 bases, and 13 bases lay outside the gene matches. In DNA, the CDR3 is TGTGCCAGCAGTCCGAGCCCGACAGGGGGGCTAGAAAAACTGTTTTTT. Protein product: CASSPSPTGGLEKLFF.

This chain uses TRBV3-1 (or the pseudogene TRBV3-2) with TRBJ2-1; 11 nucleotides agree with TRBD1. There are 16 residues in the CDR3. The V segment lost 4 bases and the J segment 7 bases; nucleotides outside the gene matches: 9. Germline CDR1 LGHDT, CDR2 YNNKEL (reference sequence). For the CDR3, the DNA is TGTGCCAGCAGCCCCTTCGGACAGGGGGCGAGGAATGAGCAGTTCTTC. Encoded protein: CASSPFGQGARNEQFF.

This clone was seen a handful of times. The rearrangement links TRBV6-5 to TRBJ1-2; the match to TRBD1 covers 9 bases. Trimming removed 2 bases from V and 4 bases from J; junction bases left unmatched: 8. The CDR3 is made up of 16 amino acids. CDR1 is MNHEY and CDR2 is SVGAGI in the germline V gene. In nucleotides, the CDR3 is TGTGCCAGCAGTTACGCGGACAGGGGAAGGGGCTATGGCTACACCTTC. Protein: CASSYADRGRGYGYTF.

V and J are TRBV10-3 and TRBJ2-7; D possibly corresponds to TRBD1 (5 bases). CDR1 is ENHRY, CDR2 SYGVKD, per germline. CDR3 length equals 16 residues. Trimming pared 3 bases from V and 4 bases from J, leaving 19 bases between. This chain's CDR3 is CAISEQDTLNLYEQYF. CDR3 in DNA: TGTGCCATCAGTGAACAGGACACCTTGAACCTTTACGAGCAGTACTTC.

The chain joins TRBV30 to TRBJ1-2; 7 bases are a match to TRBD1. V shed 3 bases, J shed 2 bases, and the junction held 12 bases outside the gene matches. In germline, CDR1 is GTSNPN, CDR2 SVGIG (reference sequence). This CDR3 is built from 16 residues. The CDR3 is CAWRGTANTVNYGYTF. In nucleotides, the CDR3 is TGTGCCTGGAGAGGGACAGCCAATACTGTAAACTATGGCTACACCTTC.

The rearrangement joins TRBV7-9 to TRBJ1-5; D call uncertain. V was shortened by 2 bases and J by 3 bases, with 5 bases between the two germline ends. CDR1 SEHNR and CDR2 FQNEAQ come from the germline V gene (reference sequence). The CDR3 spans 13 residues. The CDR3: CASSLQANQPQHF. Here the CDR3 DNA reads TGTGCCAGCAGCTTACAGGCCAATCAGCCCCAGCATTTT. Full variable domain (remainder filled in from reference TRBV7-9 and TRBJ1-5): DTGVSQNPRHKITKRGQNVTFRCDPISEHNRLYWYRQTLGQGPEFLTYFQNEAQLEKSRLLSDRFSAERPKGSFSTLEIQRTEQGDSAMYLCASSLQANQPQHFGDGTRLSIL.

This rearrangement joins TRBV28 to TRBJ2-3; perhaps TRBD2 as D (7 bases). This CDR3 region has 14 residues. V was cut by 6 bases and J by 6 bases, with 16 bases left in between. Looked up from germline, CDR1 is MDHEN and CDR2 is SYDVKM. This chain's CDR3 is CASSLPGGQDTQYF. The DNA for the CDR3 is TGTGCCAGCAGCCTGCCCGGGGGGCAGGATACGCAGTATTTT.

The CDR3 here is CASSNLGATDYGYTF. Written as DNA, the CDR3 is TGTGCCAGCAGCAACTTAGGGGCTACGGACTATGGCTACACCTTC. The J gene is TRBJ1-2, the V gene TRBV21-1; no check of the table's D call, TRBD1, against the DNA was made. TRBV21-1 is an annotated pseudogene. There are 15 residues in the CDR3.

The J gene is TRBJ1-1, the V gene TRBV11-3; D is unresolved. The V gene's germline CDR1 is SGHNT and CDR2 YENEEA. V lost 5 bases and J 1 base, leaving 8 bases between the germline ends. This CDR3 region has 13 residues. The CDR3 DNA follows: TGTGCCAGCAGCCCGTCGGGGAACACTGAAGCTTTCTTT. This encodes CASSPSGNTEAFF.